This is a list of T cell receptor beta chains from one sample in a study of identical twins. Using its own MiXCR run on the 5' RACE reads, TCRdb lists one record per CDR3 protein. The repertoire has 520,000 or so distinct CDR3 sequences, 20% to 25% of them found once; the top ten carry 0.91%. These data were also reused for a study on T cells expressing NK-cell markers.

Sequenced sample: CD4+ T cells sorted from blood. The source is a woman aged 18 to 35 in good health. Both conserved end residues are part of each CDR3. A D gene is named only where the DNA matches it firmly. Not all rows give a size; the values are once, few, many and, for expanded clones, a class.

size: few
V: TRBV20-1
D: TRBD1
J: TRBJ2-1
DNA: TGCAGTGCTGGCCGGGACAGGGCCTACAATGAGCAGTTCTTC
CDR3: CSAGRDRAYNEQFF

size: .
V: TRBV11-3
D: TRBD2
J: TRBJ2-2
DNA: TGTGCCAGCACCGGGACTAGTCGGGCCGGGGAGCTGTTTTTT
CDR3: CASTGTSRAGELFF

size: many
V: TRBV20-1
D: .
J: TRBJ1-1
DNA: TGCAGTGCTAGGCTCGTCGCAAACACTGAAGCTTTCTTT
CDR3: CSARLVANTEAFF

size: many
V: TRBV18
D: .
J: TRBJ2-5
DNA: TGTGCCAGCAGCCCTAAAGAGACCCAGTACTTC
CDR3: CASSPKETQYF

size: .
V: TRBV18
D: .
J: TRBJ2-1
DNA: TGTGCCAGCTCACCACCGAGTCAAATAGGGCCCTACAATGAGCAGTTCTTC
CDR3: CASSPPSQIGPYNEQFF

size: .
V: TRBV6-5
D: .
J: TRBJ1-6
DNA: TGTGCCAGCAGTTCTCTCAGGCCCCCGGGGTCACCCCTCCACTTT
CDR3: CASSSLRPPGSPLHF

size: few
V: TRBV12-3/TRBV12-4
D: .
J: TRBJ1-2
DNA: TGTGCCAGCAGTTTCGGACATTCCGGGTATGGCTACACCTTC
CDR3: CASSFGHSGYGYTF

size: few
V: TRBV12-3/TRBV12-4
D: .
J: TRBJ2-7
DNA: TGTGCCAGCAGCTCCCAAAGAGGGGGGGCCTACGAGCAGTACTTC
CDR3: CASSSQRGGAYEQYF

size: .
V: TRBV10-3
D: .
J: TRBJ2-3
DNA: TGTGCCATCAGCGGGGCGGCAGATACGCAGTATTTT
CDR3: CAISGAADTQYF

size: few
V: TRBV20-1
D: .
J: TRBJ1-2
DNA: TGCAGTGCTCCCGGACCCGGATACACCTTC
CDR3: CSAPGPGYTF

size: .
V: TRBV18
D: .
J: TRBJ2-5
DNA: TGTGCCAGCTCACCATTAACCCCTGGCCAGGGCGAGACCCAGTACTTC
CDR3: CASSPLTPGQGETQYF

size: .
V: TRBV20-1
D: .
J: TRBJ2-2
DNA: TGCAGTGCTAGTCAGGGGGGCCCTTCCACCGGGGAGCTGTTTTTT
CDR3: CSASQGGPSTGELFF

size: few
V: TRBV6-5
D: TRBD1
J: TRBJ2-2
DNA: TGTGCCAGCAGTTACCTCGGGACAGAGAACACCGGGGAGCTGTTTTTT
CDR3: CASSYLGTENTGELFF

size: .
V: TRBV6-6
D: .
J: TRBJ1-1
DNA: TGTGCCAGCGGACCCGACTCTGAAGCTTTCTTT
CDR3: CASGPDSEAFF

size: many
V: TRBV5-6
D: .
J: TRBJ1-5
DNA: TGTGCCAGCAGCTCTTGGAGCAATCAGCCCCAGCATTTT
CDR3: CASSSWSNQPQHF

size: .
V: TRBV2
D: TRBD1
J: TRBJ1-5
DNA: TGTGCCAGCAGTGAACATCGTGGACAGGGGGCGCGGGGCAATCAGCCCCAGCATTTT
CDR3: CASSEHRGQGARGNQPQHF

size: .
V: TRBV20-1
D: .
J: TRBJ1-2
DNA: TGCAGTGCTAGGCAGGGACGGGACTATGGCTACACCTTC
CDR3: CSARQGRDYGYTF

size: few
V: TRBV11-2
D: .
J: TRBJ2-2
DNA: TGTGCCAGCAGCCTAGAGAGCACCGGGGAGCTGTTTTTT
CDR3: CASSLESTGELFF

size: .
V: TRBV12-3/TRBV12-4
D: .
J: TRBJ2-6
DNA: TGTGCCAGCAAGTCTGGGGCCAACGTCCTGACTTTC
CDR3: CASKSGANVLTF

size: few
V: TRBV7-2
D: .
J: TRBJ1-2
DNA: TGTGCCAGCAGCTTGGCGGCCTGGGGCTACACCTTC
CDR3: CASSLAAWGYTF

size: few
V: TRBV5-1
D: TRBD2
J: TRBJ2-7
DNA: TGCGCCAGCAGCAAGGGACTAGCGGGAGGCCCCTCCTACGAGCAGTACTTC
CDR3: CASSKGLAGGPSYEQYF

size: few
V: TRBV20-1
D: .
J: TRBJ2-5
DNA: TGCAGTGCTAGAGATTCGGTGTACCAAGAGACCCAGTACTTC
CDR3: CSARDSVYQETQYF

size: few
V: TRBV29-1
D: .
J: TRBJ1-1
DNA: TGCAGCGTTGAAGCGGGGACTGAAGCTTTCTTT
CDR3: CSVEAGTEAFF

size: few
V: TRBV4-1
D: .
J: TRBJ1-4
DNA: TGCGCCAGCAGCCAAGGACCGGGCCAGACTAATGAAAAACTGTTTTTT
CDR3: CASSQGPGQTNEKLFF

size: few
V: TRBV12-5
D: TRBD1
J: TRBJ1-2
DNA: TGTGCTAGTGGTAACAGGGGAGTGTGGGGCTACACCTTC
CDR3: CASGNRGVWGYTF

size: .
V: TRBV12-3/TRBV12-4
D: .
J: TRBJ1-1
DNA: TGTGCCAGCAGTTTATCCGGACTGTCGGACACTGAAGCTTTCTTT
CDR3: CASSLSGLSDTEAFF

size: .
V: TRBV28
D: .
J: TRBJ2-7
DNA: TGTGCCAGCAGCCGGGGAAGAGGCTACGAGCAGTACTTC
CDR3: CASSRGRGYEQYF

size: few
V: TRBV5-1
D: .
J: TRBJ1-1
DNA: TGCGCCAGCAGCTCACTACTAGGGGGGGGAGCTTTCTTT
CDR3: CASSSLLGGGAFF

size: few
V: TRBV20-1
D: .
J: TRBJ1-1
DNA: TGCAGTGCTAGTATGGGCCAATCGTCCCTTGAAGCTTTCTTT
CDR3: CSASMGQSSLEAFF

size: .
V: TRBV20-1
D: .
J: TRBJ2-1
DNA: TGCAGTGCTAGAGTGGCATTAGCTCTTGCAGCTGAGCAGTTCTTC
CDR3: CSARVALALAAEQFF

size: few
V: TRBV20-1
D: .
J: TRBJ2-1
DNA: TGCAGTGCTAGAGCTATCTACAATGAGCAGTTCTTC
CDR3: CSARAIYNEQFF

size: .
V: TRBV10-2
D: .
J: TRBJ2-7
DNA: TGCGCCAGCAGGGGAACAGGGATTTTCTCCTACGAGCAGTACTTC
CDR3: CASRGTGIFSYEQYF

size: .
V: TRBV12-3/TRBV12-4
D: TRBD2
J: TRBJ2-7
DNA: TGTGCCAGCAGGCTCCTAGCGGGTAGTTCCTACGAGCAGTACTTC
CDR3: CASRLLAGSSYEQYF

size: few
V: TRBV4-3
D: .
J: TRBJ2-5
DNA: TGCGCCAGCAGCCAGATCCAGGGTGGCGGCGAGACCCAGTACTTC
CDR3: CASSQIQGGGETQYF

size: .
V: TRBV20-1
D: TRBD2
J: TRBJ2-5
DNA: TGCAGTGCTAGAGATTCGACTAGCGGATTAGAGACCCAGTACTTC
CDR3: CSARDSTSGLETQYF

size: .
V: TRBV28
D: .
J: TRBJ2-1
DNA: TGTGCCAGCAGTTTTAAGGGGACGAGGAATGAGCAGTTCTTC
CDR3: CASSFKGTRNEQFF

size: few
V: TRBV12-5
D: .
J: TRBJ2-1
DNA: TGTGCTAGTGGTTCCCGTGAAAGCAATGAGCAGTTCTTC
CDR3: CASGSRESNEQFF

size: few
V: TRBV20-1
D: .
J: TRBJ1-2
DNA: TGCAGTGCTTCGGGACTCACGAATTATGGCTACACCTTC
CDR3: CSASGLTNYGYTF

size: .
V: TRBV15
D: .
J: TRBJ2-7
DNA: TGTGCCACCAGCAGAGATGCGGGAAATTCCTACGAGCAGTACTTC
CDR3: CATSRDAGNSYEQYF

size: few
V: TRBV7-9
D: TRBD1
J: TRBJ2-5
DNA: TGTGCCAGCAGCTTACAGGGGGTGGAGACCCAGTACTTC
CDR3: CASSLQGVETQYF

size: .
V: TRBV5-1
D: TRBD1
J: TRBJ2-6
DNA: TGCGCCAGCAGCCTACAGGGGTCCACTGGGGCCAACGTCCTGACTTTC
CDR3: CASSLQGSTGANVLTF

size: few
V: TRBV29-1
D: .
J: TRBJ2-3
DNA: TGCAGCGTGGACTTATCTAGCACAGCCGGTACGCAGTATTTT
CDR3: CSVDLSSTAGTQYF

size: .
V: TRBV12-3/TRBV12-4
D: TRBD1
J: TRBJ1-1
DNA: TGTGCCAGCAGTCCGACAGGGGGGGGCACTGAAGCTTTCTTT
CDR3: CASSPTGGGTEAFF

size: few
V: TRBV20-1
D: TRBD2
J: TRBJ2-7
DNA: TGCAGTGCTAGAGACCGCGGGAGGGCCAGTTACGAGCAGTACTTC
CDR3: CSARDRGRASYEQYF

size: few
V: TRBV2
D: .
J: TRBJ2-2
DNA: TGTGCCAGCAGTAGACCGGGACTTCGAGCCGGGGAGCTGTTTTTT
CDR3: CASSRPGLRAGELFF

size: few
V: TRBV4-1
D: TRBD2
J: TRBJ2-1
DNA: TGCGCCAGCAGCCAAGAGAAGATGCGAGCGGGGGGCCCGGGCAACAATGAGCAGTTCTTC
CDR3: CASSQEKMRAGGPGNNEQFF

size: .
V: TRBV12-3/TRBV12-4
D: .
J: TRBJ1-1
DNA: TGTTCCAGCAGAATGAACACTGAAGCTTTCTTT
CDR3: CSSRMNTEAFF

size: many
V: TRBV9
D: .
J: TRBJ2-1
DNA: TGCGCCAGCGGAGGAGGGACGTACAATGAGCAGTTCTTC
CDR3: CASGGGTYNEQFF

size: .
V: TRBV5-8
D: .
J: TRBJ2-3
DNA: TGTGCCAGCAGACACCGGGACAAGCTTTATGATACGCAGTATTTT
CDR3: CASRHRDKLYDTQYF

size: .
V: TRBV5-1
D: .
J: TRBJ2-5
DNA: TGCGCCAGCTCGGGGGGCCCGGAAGAGACCCAGTACTTC
CDR3: CASSGGPEETQYF

size: .
V: TRBV6-5
D: TRBD2
J: TRBJ2-3
DNA: TGTGCCAGCAGTTTCATAGCGGGGGGTGGTACAGATACGCAGTATTTT
CDR3: CASSFIAGGGTDTQYF

size: .
V: TRBV10-3
D: .
J: TRBJ2-3
DNA: TGTGCCATCGGAGGCGGCGCACACACAGATACGCAGTATTTT
CDR3: CAIGGGAHTDTQYF

size: .
V: TRBV6-1
D: .
J: TRBJ2-7
DNA: TGTGCCAGCAAACCGGGACACCGGGGCTACGAGCAGTACTTC
CDR3: CASKPGHRGYEQYF

size: .
V: TRBV12-3/TRBV12-4
D: .
J: TRBJ1-1
DNA: TGTGCCAGCAGTTTTAAGGGAGGAGCCGTCGAAGCTTTCTTT
CDR3: CASSFKGGAVEAFF

size: few
V: TRBV6-5
D: TRBD2
J: TRBJ2-1
DNA: TGTGCCAGCAGTTACTCTGCGGGGGGATACAATGAGCAGTTCTTC
CDR3: CASSYSAGGYNEQFF